This TCR beta chain was recorded in a study of CD8+CD57+ T cells in acquired aplastic anemia listed by TCRdb under 2018. For context, the study as a whole: Extracted DNA from sorted CD4+ and CD8+ cells averaged around 3.2 ug, ranging from roughly 0.17 to 27.4 ug. An average of around 10 million reads for CD4+ cells and approximately 11 million reads for CD8+ cells was obtained from healthy donor samples.

Concerning this clonotype itself: Its recognized antigen is unknown. No much larger clone exists at a distance of one base, and base qualities are not known.

TCR beta VDJ combination and CDR3 sequence profiling used genomic DNA as the template. An Illumina HiSeq 2000 was the platform used for TCR repertoire sequencing. In the paper's pipeline: Repertoires were assessed using TRBV/TRBJ rearrangement plots, CDR3 size and DJ length profiles, and Simpson's diversity index. The most abundant DNA sequence in the deep sequencing data was taken as the immunodominant clone. CDR3 amino acid sequences were screened for sharing across subjects and compared with published repertoires and the VDJdb database. TCRdb ran its own pipeline on the public reads, namely fastp trimming at Q25 and MiXCR clone calling, and kept in-frame beta chains. Entries that share a CDR3 protein sequence are merged under the most common genes and DNA. TCRdb's processing, not the authors', yielded these V and J calls. The sample has about 220,000 distinct CDR3 sequences on record, approximately 35% of them singletons. Clones ranked in the top ten supply more than 0.95% of the sample.

From the cysteine up to the phenylalanine, the CDR3 has a length of 13 residues. The retained sequence is limited to the CDR3, 39 bases, with the frame set at the first base. V is shortened by 5 bases, J by 5 bases, and the region joining them spans 12 bases. Looking up the germline V gene yields CDR1 SGHVS and CDR2 FNYEAQ. In the study, sorted CD4+ and CD8+ blood T cells from patients with severe aplastic anemia and from healthy subjects underwent deep sequencing of TCR repertoires. Ficoll-Paque density gradient centrifugation was used to isolate peripheral blood mononuclear cells. Before DNA extraction, CD4+ and CD8+ T cells were sorted with FACS or magnetic beads. The paper's findings and limits, for the study overall: Around 27 CD8+ CDR3 sequences were shared between patients and controls but appeared highly expressed in patients and within their immunodominant clones. No significant difference in CD8+ Simpson's diversity was found between patients and healthy controls (P=0.060).

The V and J segments used are TRBV7-6 and TRBJ2-5; the D gene is possibly TRBD1 or TRBD2, each agreeing over 6 bases. What was sequenced was sorted CD4+, CD8+, or CD8+CD57+ T cells (not recorded which) from PBMCs. The clonotype was recovered from a human donor in good health, serving as a control. For the CDR3, the sequence is CASSRGRAETQYF. The nucleotide sequence reads as follows: TGTGCCAGCAGCCGGGGGCGGGCGGAGACCCAGTACTTC. The CDR3 plus the reference TRBV7-6 and TRBJ2-5 genes for the other parts give the full variable domain: GAGVSQSPRYKVTKRGQDVALRCDPISGHVSLYWYRQALGQGPEFLTYFNYEAQQDKSGLPNDRFSAERPEGSISTLTIQRTEQRDSAMYRCASSRGRAETQYFGPGTRLLVL.